This is a list of T cell receptor beta chains from one sample in a study of siplizumab effects on memory and regulatory T cells. The method was immunoSEQ multiplex PCR; TCRdb's version includes in-frame clones alone and lacks a portion of them. The repertoire consists of tens of thousands of clones, with 91% occurring once and the leading ten covering around 30%. The source material was CD8+ T cells sorted from blood. The receptor source for this set is a human donor in good health. The CDR3 runs from the conserved cysteine through the conserved F or W. D genes are given only for firm matches. Size tells how often a clone was seen (once, few, many) or the class of an expanded clone, and some rows leave it out.

size | J | D | V | DNA | CDR3
. | TRBJ2-7 | TRBD2 | TRBV5-4 | TGTGCCAGCAGCTGGGGACTAGGTGACGAGCAGTACTTC | CASSWGLGDEQYF
. | TRBJ1-1 | TRBD1 | TRBV13 | TGTGCCAGCAGCTTAGTTGGCCCGGACAGGGCCACTGAAGCTTTCTTT | CASSLVGPDRATEAFF
. | TRBJ2-2 | . | TRBV7-6 | TGTGCCAGCAGTTTACCCGTGGGGACGAACACCGGGGAGCTGTTTTTT | CASSLPVGTNTGELFF
. | TRBJ2-7 | TRBD1 | TRBV5-8 | TGTGCCAGCAGCTTCGAGACAGGGGTCCACGAGCAGTACTTC | CASSFETGVHEQYF
. | TRBJ2-7 | TRBD1 | TRBV9 | TGTGCCAGCAGCGTGGGACAGGGGTACTACGAGCAGTACTTC | CASSVGQGYYEQYF
. | TRBJ2-2 | . | TRBV5-1 | TGCGCCAGCAGCTTAACCGGAGGGGGCGCCGGTCCCGGGGAGCTGTTTTTT | CASSLTGGGAGPGELFF
once | TRBJ2-1 | . | TRBV4-1 | TGCGCCAGCAGCCAAGATCCGAGGGACTCCTACAATGAGCAGTTCTTC | CASSQDPRDSYNEQFF
. | TRBJ2-3 | TRBD2 | TRBV7-9 | TGTGCCAGCAGGATTAGCGGGGGCGGACTGGATACGCAGTATTTT | CASRISGGGLDTQYF
. | TRBJ2-7 | TRBD2 | TRBV6-1 | TGTGCCAGCAGTGAACCACCCGGGACTAGCGCCTACGAGCAGTACTTC | CASSEPPGTSAYEQYF
. | TRBJ2-7 | . | TRBV2 | TGTGCCAGCAGTGCGCAGGGCGTCTCCTACGAGCAGTACTTC | CASSAQGVSYEQYF
. | TRBJ2-2 | . | TRBV7-9 | TGTGCCAGCAGCATCGCGAGGGGGGGCCCCTCCGGGGAGCTGTTTTTT | CASSIARGGPSGELFF
. | TRBJ2-7 | . | TRBV4-1 | TGCGCCAGCAGCCCTAGGACGGGATCCTACGAGCAGTACTTC | CASSPRTGSYEQYF
. | TRBJ2-1 | . | TRBV27 | TGTGCCAGCAGTTTAAGGTTTGTCGATGAGCAGTTCTTC | CASSLRFVDEQFF
. | TRBJ1-1 | . | TRBV6-5 | TGTGCCAGCAGTTACGGGGACATCCTTGAAGCTTTCTTT | CASSYGDILEAFF
. | TRBJ1-6 | . | TRBV5-6 | TGTGCCAGCAGCTTTGGGGTTATAAGCTGGGAGTCACCCCTCCACTTT | CASSFGVISWESPLHF
. | TRBJ2-1 | TRBD2 | TRBV19 | TGTGCCAGTAGTATGCTGCTAGGGACTAGGGTCTACAATGAGCAGTTCTTC | CASSMLLGTRVYNEQFF
. | TRBJ2-7 | . | TRBV10-2 | TGCGCCAGCAGTGTGGGGGAAATTATCTACGAGCAGTACTTC | CASSVGEIIYEQYF
. | TRBJ2-1 | TRBD2 | TRBV27 | TGTGCCAGCAGTTTTCTTACCGGGACTAGCGGGAGCACGAGAAATGAGCAGTTCTTC | CASSFLTGTSGSTRNEQFF
. | TRBJ2-1 | . | TRBV14 | TGTGCCAGCAGTTCACCGGGACGGGGAGTCGATGAGCAGTTCTTC | CASSSPGRGVDEQFF
. | TRBJ2-3 | TRBD2 | TRBV5-6 | TGTGCCAGCAGCTGGACCCTAGCGGGGGGTGGGTATTTT | CASSWTLAGGGYF
once | TRBJ2-2 | . | TRBV27 | TGTGCCAGCATGACTGGGGCGTACACCGGGGAGCTGTTTTTT | CASMTGAYTGELFF
. | TRBJ2-5 | TRBD1 | TRBV11-1 | TGTGCCAGCAGCTTAGCACAGGGACAGGAAGAGACCCAGTACTTC | CASSLAQGQEETQYF
. | TRBJ2-7 | . | TRBV5-4 | TGTGCCAGCAGCTTGGTTAATAACGAGCAGTACTTC | CASSLVNNEQYF
. | TRBJ2-7 | . | TRBV6-1 | TGTGCCAGCATCCCGGACGAGGGGTTCCCCTACGAGCAGTACTTC | CASIPDEGFPYEQYF
. | TRBJ2-7 | . | TRBV2 | TGTGCCAGCAGTGAAGGGGGAGACCGGGACTTTCGATTCTACGAGCAGTACTTC | CASSEGGDRDFRFYEQYF
. | TRBJ1-1 | . | TRBV19 | TGTGCCAGTAGTATCACCCCGGCTGTGAACACTGAAGCTTTCTTT | CASSITPAVNTEAFF
. | TRBJ1-2 | . | TRBV29-1 | TGCAGCGTTGAAGATTCCCTCTTTCTGGATTCCGCCTATGGCTACACCTTC | CSVEDSLFLDSAYGYTF
. | TRBJ2-7 | . | TRBV7-9 | TGTGCCAGCCGAGGCGACTACGAGCAGTACTTC | CASRGDYEQYF
once | TRBJ2-3 | TRBD2 | TRBV10-3 | TGTGCCATCAGTCTGACTAGCGTTAGCACAGATACGCAGTATTTT | CAISLTSVSTDTQYF
. | TRBJ2-1 | TRBD2 | TRBV29-1 | TGCAGCGCCTCCCCCCGGACTAGCGGGTCTAGCTCCTACAATGAGCAGTTCTTC | CSASPRTSGSSSYNEQFF
. | TRBJ2-7 | . | TRBV10-3 | TGTGCCGTCGGGGGGCGGTCCTACGAGCAGTACTTC | CAVGGRSYEQYF
. | TRBJ1-6 | . | TRBV4-1 | TGCGCCAGCAGCCAAGATCAGGGGCTTTTCAATTCACCCCTCCACTTT | CASSQDQGLFNSPLHF
once | TRBJ2-7 | TRBD1 | TRBV29-1 | TGCAGCGTCGGGACAGAGAGCTCCTACGAGCAGTACTTC | CSVGTESSYEQYF
. | TRBJ1-1 | . | TRBV7-9 | TGTGCCAGCAGCTTAGTTGGGGCAGGAGGTAACACTGAAGCTTTCTTT | CASSLVGAGGNTEAFF
. | TRBJ2-1 | . | TRBV19 | TGTGCCAGTAGTATCAGGACAGCCTACAATGAGCAGTTCTTC | CASSIRTAYNEQFF